The clone carrying this T cell receptor beta chain occurred many times. The antigen is unknown. Trimming cost V 7 bases and J 10 bases; bases outside gene matches: 11. The CDR3 consists of 13 residues. CDR1 MNHEY and CDR2 SVGEGT come from the germline V gene. These data come from a study of response to subunit inactivated influenza vaccine. Study observations and caveats: T cells newly recruited by each seasonal influenza vaccination are few, the authors suggested.

TCRdb fed the RT-PCR reads into MiXCR, producing one record per CDR3 protein. The sample consists of approximately 700,000 distinct CDR3 sequences, around 16% of them appearing once. This chain links TRBV6-2 or TRBV6-3 with TRBJ2-3, with 7 nucleotides matching TRBD2. The specimen comprised PBMCs from blood, sampled 11 to 12 days after vaccination. The source is a man aged 45-60 years who received an inactivated influenza vaccine. CDR3 loop: CASTAGRGSAQYF. Here the CDR3 DNA reads TGTGCCAGCACAGCGGGGAGGGGTTCCGCGCAGTATTTT.